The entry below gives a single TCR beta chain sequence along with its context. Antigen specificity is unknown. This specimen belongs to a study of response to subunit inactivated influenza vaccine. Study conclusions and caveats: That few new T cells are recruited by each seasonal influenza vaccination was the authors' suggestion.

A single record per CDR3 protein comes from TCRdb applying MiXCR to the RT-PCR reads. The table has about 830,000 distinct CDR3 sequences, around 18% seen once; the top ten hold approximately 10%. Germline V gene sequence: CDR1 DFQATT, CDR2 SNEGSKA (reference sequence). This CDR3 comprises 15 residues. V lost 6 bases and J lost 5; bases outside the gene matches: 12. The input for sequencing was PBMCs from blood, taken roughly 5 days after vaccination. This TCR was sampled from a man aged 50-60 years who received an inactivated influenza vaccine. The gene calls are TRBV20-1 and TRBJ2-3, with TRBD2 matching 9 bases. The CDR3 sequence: CSAGWAGGLGDTQYF. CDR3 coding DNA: TGCAGTGCCGGCTGGGCGGGAGGGCTGGGAGATACGCAGTATTTT.